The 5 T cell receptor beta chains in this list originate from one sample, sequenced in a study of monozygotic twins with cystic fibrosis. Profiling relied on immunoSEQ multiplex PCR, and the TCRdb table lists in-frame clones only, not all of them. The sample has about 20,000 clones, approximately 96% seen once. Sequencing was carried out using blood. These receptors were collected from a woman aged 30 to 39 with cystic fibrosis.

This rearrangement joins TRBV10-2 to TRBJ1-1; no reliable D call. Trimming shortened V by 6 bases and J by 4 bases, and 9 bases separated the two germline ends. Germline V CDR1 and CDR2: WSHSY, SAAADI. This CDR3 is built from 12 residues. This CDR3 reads CASSADGTEAFF. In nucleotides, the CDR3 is TGCGCCAGCAGCGCTGACGGCACTGAAGCTTTCTTT.

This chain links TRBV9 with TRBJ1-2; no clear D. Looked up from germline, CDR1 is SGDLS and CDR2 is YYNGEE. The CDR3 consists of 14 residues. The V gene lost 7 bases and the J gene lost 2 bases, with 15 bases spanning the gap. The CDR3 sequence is CASGKTSENYGYTF. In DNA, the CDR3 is TGTGCCAGCGGGAAGACATCGGAGAACTATGGCTACACCTTC.

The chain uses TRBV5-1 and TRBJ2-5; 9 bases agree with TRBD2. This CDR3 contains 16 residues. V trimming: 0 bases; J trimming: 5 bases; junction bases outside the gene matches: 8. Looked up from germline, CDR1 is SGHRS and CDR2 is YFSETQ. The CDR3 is CASSLVLAGPRETQYF. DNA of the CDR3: TGCGCCAGCAGCTTGGTTCTAGCGGGACCAAGGGAGACCCAGTACTTC.

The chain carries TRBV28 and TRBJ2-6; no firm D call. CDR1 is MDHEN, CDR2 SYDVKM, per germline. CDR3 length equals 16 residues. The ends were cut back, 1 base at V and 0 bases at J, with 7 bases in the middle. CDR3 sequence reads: CASSLSGHSGANVLTF. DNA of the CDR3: TGTGCCAGCAGTTTATCCGGCCACTCTGGGGCCAACGTCCTGACTTTC.

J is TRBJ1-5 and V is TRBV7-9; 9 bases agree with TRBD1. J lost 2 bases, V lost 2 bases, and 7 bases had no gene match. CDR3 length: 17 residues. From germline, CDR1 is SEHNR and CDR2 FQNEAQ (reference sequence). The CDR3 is CASSLHPGQGGNQPQHF. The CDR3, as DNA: TGTGCCAGCAGCTTACATCCGGGACAGGGTGGCAATCAGCCCCAGCATTTT.